The rows below give T cell receptor beta chains drawn from one sample of a study of Ad26.COV2.S vaccination and SARS-CoV-2 variants. Sequenced by immunoSEQ multiplex PCR; TCRdb stores in-frame clones only, minus some. Of around 270,000 clones listed, around 90% are singletons. Here the sequenced sample was peripheral blood, taken in a trial of Ad26.COV2.S vaccine versus placebo. The receptors stem from a person between 18 and 59 years old who received the Ad26.COV2.S COVID-19 vaccine or a placebo. CDR3s include the opening cysteine and the closing phenylalanine or tryptophan. Fields, in order: J gene, D gene, V gene, CDR3 DNA, CDR3 protein. A D gene is named only where the DNA matches it firmly.

>TRBJ1-2|-|TRBV21-1
TGTGCTAGCAGCAAAGTTGATCGAGGGGGCTACACCTTC
CASSKVDRGGYTF
>TRBJ1-2|-|TRBV12-1
TGTGCCAGCAGCTTTAGTAGACGGAACTATGGCTACACCTTC
CASSFSRRNYGYTF
>TRBJ1-1|-|TRBV12-3/TRBV12-4
TGTGCCAGCAGACCAACGGGGGGGGAAGCTTTCTTT
CASRPTGGEAFF
>TRBJ2-7|TRBD2|TRBV7-3
TGTGCCAGCAGCGTCGGACTAGCGGGGGCCTACGAGCAGTACTTC
CASSVGLAGAYEQYF
>TRBJ1-1|-|TRBV7-3
TGTGCCAGCAGCTTAGACCCGCCCAGTGAAGCTTTCTTT
CASSLDPPSEAFF
>TRBJ1-2|-|TRBV12-2
TGTGCAAGTCGCCCATCCCCGGGACGGAATAACTATGGCTACACCTTC
CASRPSPGRNNYGYTF
>TRBJ2-5|TRBD2|TRBV20-1
TGCAGTGCAGGGGAGGGCACCCAGTACTTC
CSAGEGTQYF
>TRBJ1-1|-|TRBV6-4
TGTGCCAGCAGATCCGGTCGGGCAGGGGTCCCTGAAGCTTTCTTT
CASRSGRAGVPEAFF
>TRBJ2-1|-|TRBV20-1
TGCAGTGCTAGTGAAATTTACAATGAGCAGTTCTTC
CSASEIYNEQFF
>TRBJ2-1|-|TRBV7-3
TGTGCCAGCAGCCCCGAGGACTCCTACAATGAGCAGTTCTTC
CASSPEDSYNEQFF